This T cell receptor (beta chain) was retrieved from a study of technical replicates of blood from a few donors. J gave up 4 bases and V 5 bases, and 14 bases lay outside the gene matches. Germline V gene sequence: CDR1 SGHNT, CDR2 YENEEA. The CDR3 totals 17 residues. Sequencing used immunoSEQ multiplex PCR; TCRdb keeps in-frame clones, though not all of them. Seen here are under 85,000 clones, 93% observed once, and the top ten hold about 0.26%. Input material: T cells isolated from PBMCs. This receptor was obtained from a human donor in good health. The chain carries TRBV11-3 and TRBJ1-3; the match to TRBD1 covers 7 bases. CDR3 protein: CASSRGDREVYGNTIYF. In DNA form, the CDR3 reads TGTGCCAGCAGCAGGGGAGACAGGGAGGTTTACGGAAACACCATATATTTT.